These T cell receptor beta chains were read from a single sample in a study of shared T cell receptors in the human thymus. Clones were sequenced by immunoSEQ multiplex PCR, and TCRdb holds only the in-frame ones, with some missing. The sample has 500,000 to 550,000 clones, roughly 74% seen once. These data were also filed under a second study, of human thymus T cells.

Sequenced input: thymocytes. All receptors come from a boy under three years old with a congenital heart defect. CDR3s include the opening cysteine and the closing phenylalanine or tryptophan. Each record gives: D gene, clone size, J gene, V gene, CDR3 protein, CDR3 DNA. The D gene is left open where the match is weak. The size of a clone is reported for some rows only, either as once, few or many, or as a class for expanded clones.

>TRBD1|.|TRBJ2-7|TRBV4-3
CASSQTLGTLTGVYEQYF
TGCGCCAGCAGCCAAACCCTTGGGACCTTGACAGGGGTCTACGAGCAGTACTTC
>TRBD2|.|TRBJ2-1|TRBV19
CASQLAGASYNEQFF
TGTGCCAGCCAACTAGCGGGAGCCTCCTACAATGAGCAGTTCTTC
>.|.|TRBJ2-2|TRBV18
CASSPQDKNTGELFF
TGTGCCAGCTCCCCTCAGGATAAGAACACCGGGGAGCTGTTTTTT
>TRBD1|once|TRBJ2-5|TRBV19
CASRQGRGFQETQYF
TGTGCCAGCAGACAGGGTAGGGGGTTTCAAGAGACCCAGTACTTC
>TRBD2|.|TRBJ2-7|TRBV5-4
CASSHSTAGNEEVEQYF
TGTGCCAGCAGCCACTCGACAGCGGGGAACGAGGAGGTCGAGCAGTACTTC
>TRBD1|.|TRBJ1-2|TRBV10-2
CASSEGRGRGYGYTF
TGCGCCAGCAGTGAAGGCAGGGGGCGAGGCTATGGCTACACCTTC
>.|.|TRBJ2-7|TRBV7-9
CASSLGQGIYEQYF
TGTGCCAGCAGCTTGGGCCAGGGTATCTACGAGCAGTACTTC
>.|.|TRBJ2-7|TRBV28
CATRGESSYEQYF
TGTGCCACCCGTGGGGAGAGCTCCTACGAGCAGTACTTC
>.|few|TRBJ2-5|TRBV5-5
CASSPASRARPLETQYF
TGTGCCAGCAGCCCGGCGTCCCGCGCCAGGCCACTCGAGACCCAGTACTTC
>.|.|TRBJ2-7|TRBV4-3
CASSQDLGGKYSYEQYF
TGCGCCAGCAGCCAAGATCTCGGCGGAAAATATTCCTACGAGCAGTACTTC
>TRBD1|.|TRBJ1-3|TRBV28
CASSSPDREAKENTIYF
TGTGCCAGCAGCTCGCCCGACAGGGAGGCTAAGGAGAACACCATATATTTT
>TRBD1|few|TRBJ2-1|TRBV28
CASSLKRDRELNEQFF
TGTGCCAGCAGTTTAAAAAGAGACAGGGAACTCAATGAGCAGTTCTTC
>.|.|TRBJ2-1|TRBV5-4
CASRTFRTGNNEQFF
TGTGCCAGCAGGACATTCAGGACGGGAAACAATGAGCAGTTCTTC
>.|.|TRBJ2-6|TRBV11-3
CASSLTGGGANVLTF
TGTGCCAGCAGCCTAACAGGTGGTGGGGCCAACGTCCTGACTTTC
>.|.|TRBJ2-2|TRBV6-1
CASSEAGRGGELFF
TGTGCCAGCAGTGAAGCGGGGCGGGGCGGGGAGCTGTTTTTT
>TRBD1|.|TRBJ1-4|TRBV29-1
CSVGTVEREKLFF
TGCAGCGTCGGGACAGTTGAACGCGAAAAACTGTTTTTT
>TRBD1|.|TRBJ2-7|TRBV9
CASSVDGGDRGYEQYF
TGTGCCAGCAGCGTAGATGGGGGTGACAGGGGTTACGAGCAGTACTTC
>TRBD2|.|TRBJ2-1|TRBV4-3
CASSQGGGSSYNEQFF
TGCGCCAGCAGCCAGGGCGGGGGGAGCTCCTACAATGAGCAGTTCTTC
>.|.|TRBJ2-7|TRBV5-1
CASSLGVQDGTYEQYF
TGCGCCAGCAGCTTGGGCGTCCAGGACGGGACCTACGAGCAGTACTTC
>TRBD2|few|TRBJ2-7|TRBV5-6
CASSDGTSGSSEQYF
TGTGCCAGCAGCGACGGGACTAGCGGGAGTAGCGAGCAGTACTTC
>.|.|TRBJ2-7|TRBV5-1
CASSLATDYEQYF
TGCGCCAGCAGCTTGGCCACTGATTACGAGCAGTACTTC
>TRBD2|.|TRBJ2-5|TRBV4-3
CASSRQRGPGGQETQYF
TGCGCCAGCAGCCGCCAAAGAGGTCCGGGAGGGCAAGAGACCCAGTACTTC
>TRBD2|once|TRBJ2-3|TRBV7-9
CASSLIGTSGPTDTQYF
TGTGCCAGCAGCTTAATCGGGACTAGCGGGCCCACAGATACGCAGTATTTT
>TRBD2|.|TRBJ2-2|TRBV7-2
CASSPSLAGGRTGELFF
TGTGCCAGCAGCCCCTCCCTAGCGGGAGGGCGGACCGGGGAGCTGTTTTTT
>TRBD2|.|TRBJ2-7|TRBV7-9
CALGGSSYEQYF
TGTGCCCTCGGGGGGAGCTCCTACGAGCAGTACTTC
>.|few|TRBJ2-7|TRBV6-6
CASSYAGSSYEQYF
TGTGCCAGCAGTTACGCGGGGAGCTCCTACGAGCAGTACTTC
>.|.|TRBJ1-5|TRBV6-1
CASSTDSNGQPQHF
TGTGCCAGCAGTACGGACAGTAACGGTCAGCCCCAGCATTTT
>TRBD2|.|TRBJ2-7|TRBV4-3
CASSPRTSGRIYEQYF
TGCGCCAGCAGCCCCAGGACTAGCGGGAGGATTTACGAGCAGTACTTC
>.|.|TRBJ1-3|TRBV30
CAWEQGSVGNTIYF
TGTGCCTGGGAGCAGGGGAGCGTTGGAAACACCATATATTTT
>TRBD1|few|TRBJ1-4|TRBV7-6
CASSLADRDNEKLFF
TGTGCCAGCAGCTTAGCCGACAGGGACAATGAAAAACTGTTTTTT
>.|few|TRBJ2-5|TRBV5-4
CASSFSTEQETQYF
TGTGCCAGCAGCTTTTCGACAGAACAAGAGACCCAGTACTTC
>.|.|TRBJ1-2|TRBV6-1
CASSEGGHLPTYGYTF
TGTGCCAGCAGTGAAGGGGGACACTTACCCACCTATGGCTACACCTTC
>TRBD1|few|TRBJ2-3|TRBV6-1
CASRDRVGTDTQYF
TGTGCCAGCAGGGACAGGGTGGGTACAGATACGCAGTATTTT
>TRBD1|few|TRBJ2-5|TRBV5-6
CASSSAGGRYQETQYF
TGTGCCAGCAGCTCCGCAGGGGGCCGGTACCAAGAGACCCAGTACTTC
>TRBD2|.|TRBJ2-1|TRBV28
CASSLWREILINEQFF
TGTGCCAGCAGTTTATGGCGGGAGATTCTGATAAATGAGCAGTTCTTC
>TRBD1|few|TRBJ1-4|TRBV5-4
CASSLVLKTGTYEKLFF
TGTGCCAGCAGCTTGGTACTAAAGACAGGGACGTATGAAAAACTGTTTTTT
>TRBD1|.|TRBJ1-2|TRBV7-9
CASSPTGGTGTSGGYTF
TGTGCCAGCAGCCCCACAGGGGGGACAGGGACATCAGGCGGCTACACCTTC
>.|.|TRBJ2-7|TRBV6-4
CASSDSAGLEQYF
TGTGCCAGCAGTGACTCGGCGGGTCTCGAGCAGTACTTC
>.|.|TRBJ2-3|TRBV30
CAWSEERDTQYF
TGTGCCTGGAGTGAGGAGAGAGATACGCAGTATTTT
>TRBD1|.|TRBJ1-1|TRBV5-1
CASSLTDRVAGEAFF
TGCGCCAGCAGCTTAACGGACAGGGTGGCGGGTGAAGCTTTCTTT
>TRBD2|.|TRBJ2-1|TRBV4-2
CASSQDGTTLYNEQFF
TGTGCCAGCAGCCAAGATGGGACTACCCTCTACAATGAGCAGTTCTTC
>TRBD1|few|TRBJ1-4|TRBV6-1
CASSEGTGGEGEKLFF
TGTGCCAGCAGTGAGGGGACAGGGGGCGAAGGTGAAAAACTGTTTTTT
>TRBD2|few|TRBJ2-5|TRBV4-3
CASSPGLGKTQYF
TGCGCCAGCAGCCCCGGACTAGGAAAGACCCAGTACTTC
>.|once|TRBJ1-4|TRBV11-2
CASSSRDSANEKLFF
TGTGCCAGCAGCTCGCGGGACTCCGCTAATGAAAAACTGTTTTTT
>TRBD1|.|TRBJ1-5|TRBV19
CASSIEGTGRRQPQHF
TGTGCCAGTAGTATAGAAGGGACAGGGAGACGCCAGCCCCAGCATTTT
>TRBD1|.|TRBJ2-7|TRBV6-1
CATAPGQGSYEQYF
TGTGCCACCGCTCCGGGACAGGGGTCCTACGAGCAGTACTTC
>TRBD1|once|TRBJ1-5|TRBV19
CASSITGGSQPQHF
TGTGCCAGTAGTATTACAGGGGGAAGTCAGCCCCAGCATTTT
>.|.|TRBJ2-7|TRBV7-2
CASSLARSSYEQYF
TGTGCCAGCAGCTTAGCGAGGAGCTCCTACGAGCAGTACTTC
>TRBD1|.|TRBJ2-5|TRBV27
CASSATGTGRETQYF
TGTGCCAGCAGTGCGACCGGGACAGGGCGAGAGACCCAGTACTTC
>.|.|TRBJ2-1|TRBV2
CASSGGVRNEQFF
TGTGCCAGCAGTGGGGGAGTTCGGAATGAGCAGTTCTTC
>TRBD2|.|TRBJ2-1|TRBV15
CATSRGGAGNEQFF
TGTGCCACCAGCAGAGGGGGAGCGGGGAATGAGCAGTTCTTC
>.|.|TRBJ1-2|TRBV6-1
CASSDARQVGYHGYTF
TGTGCCAGCAGTGACGCCCGACAGGTGGGCTATCATGGCTACACCTTC
>.|.|TRBJ1-1|TRBV28
CASSDRGRGAFF
TGTGCCAGCAGTGATAGGGGGAGGGGAGCTTTCTTT
>TRBD1|.|TRBJ2-5|TRBV5-4
CASSPRTGGVYGETQYF
TGTGCCAGCAGCCCTCGGACAGGGGGGGTTTATGGAGAGACCCAGTACTTC
>.|.|TRBJ1-5|TRBV19
CASSPNGWSYNQPQHF
TGTGCCAGTAGCCCGAACGGGTGGAGCTATAATCAGCCCCAGCATTTT
>TRBD1|.|TRBJ2-7|TRBV4-1
CASSQGTGGGYEQYF
TGCGCCAGCAGCCAGGGAACAGGGGGTGGCTACGAGCAGTACTTC
>TRBD1|.|TRBJ1-2|TRBV30
CAWSVHERQLRGHGYTF
TGTGCCTGGAGTGTACACGAAAGACAGCTAAGGGGGCATGGCTACACCTTC
>TRBD1|.|TRBJ1-5|TRBV28
CASSAGQGGGNQPQHF
TGTGCCAGCAGCGCGGGACAGGGGGGAGGCAATCAGCCCCAGCATTTT